These T cell receptor beta chains were read from a single sample in a study of cytomegalovirus exposure and HLA in healthy donors. Assay used: immunoSEQ multiplex PCR; TCRdb lists only in-frame clones, some missing. The sample consists of roughly 180,000 clones, roughly 80% of them appearing once. Sequencing was performed on PBMCs. The origin of the receptors is a man aged 25 to 45 in good health and CMV-seronegative. The CDR3 runs from the conserved cysteine through the conserved F or W. D genes are given only for firm matches. Expanded clones are given a class, and other clones once, few, many or no size at all.

TRBJ2-1 | TRBV5-1 | NA | TRBD1 | TGCGCCAGCAGCCAGAATGGACAGGGTTGGGGGTTGTCGTCGTTCTTC | CASSQNGQGWGLSSFF
TRBJ1-4 | TRBV19 | once | NA | TGTGCCAGTAGTACTAGACGGAGAACTAATGAAAAACTGTTTTTT | CASSTRRRTNEKLFF
TRBJ1-4 | TRBV9 | NA | TRBD1 | TGTGCCAGCAGCGTAGATGGACAGGGCTCGGCGGAAAAACTGTTTTTT | CASSVDGQGSAEKLFF
TRBJ1-5 | TRBV5-1 | NA | NA | TGCGCCAGCAGCTCTGGGGGGGACATAAATCAGCCCCAGCATTTT | CASSSGGDINQPQHF
TRBJ2-4 | TRBV6-1 | NA | NA | TGTGCCAGCAGTAAAGGGACAAGGATTACCAAAAACATTCAGTACTTC | CASSKGTRITKNIQYF
TRBJ2-3 | TRBV10-3 | NA | NA | TGTGCCATCAGTGATCCGAGGCGCGGAAGCACAGATACGCAGTATTTT | CAISDPRRGSTDTQYF
TRBJ2-2 | TRBV10-3 | NA | TRBD1 | TGTGCCATCCCGGGACAGGGGGTTTTTACCGGGGAGCTGTTTTTT | CAIPGQGVFTGELFF
TRBJ2-3 | TRBV11-3 | NA | NA | TGTGCCAGCAGCTTTAGCGGAGGCACAGATACGCAGTATTTT | CASSFSGGTDTQYF
TRBJ2-5 | TRBV28 | NA | NA | TGTGCCAGCAGTTTGCCGAGGGTTGGGGAGACCCAGTACTTC | CASSLPRVGETQYF
TRBJ1-5 | TRBV10-3 | few | NA | TGTGCCATCAGTGACAGGGGCGGCAATCAGCCCCAGCATTTT | CAISDRGGNQPQHF
TRBJ2-7 | TRBV27 | NA | NA | TGTGCCAGCAGTCCATTCCGGTCCTACGAGCAGTACTTC | CASSPFRSYEQYF
TRBJ2-5 | TRBV5-4 | NA | NA | TGTGCCAGCAGCTTGGCGCGATCGATACAAGAGACCCAGTACTTC | CASSLARSIQETQYF
TRBJ2-7 | TRBV28 | NA | NA | TGTGCCAGCAGTCCCCTCCTGACTAGTATGGCTCTTAGGGAGCAGTACTTC | CASSPLLTSMALREQYF
TRBJ2-5 | TRBV9 | once | NA | TGTGCCAGCAGCGCTAATACCGGGGGTCGGGGAGAGACCCAGTACTTC | CASSANTGGRGETQYF
TRBJ2-1 | TRBV27 | once | TRBD2 | TGTGCCAGCAGCGGGACTAGCGGGGACTCCTACAATGAGCAGTTCTTC | CASSGTSGDSYNEQFF
TRBJ1-1 | TRBV28 | NA | NA | TGTGCCAGCAGTTTTTGGGGGGTAGACACTGAAGCTTTCTTT | CASSFWGVDTEAFF
TRBJ1-1 | TRBV5-1 | NA | TRBD1 | TGCGCCAGCAGCTTGAGACAGGGACCGAACACTGAAGCTTTCTTT | CASSLRQGPNTEAFF
TRBJ2-3 | TRBV29-1 | NA | TRBD2 | TGCAGCGTGCCGGGACTAGCTGACGGTACGCAGTATTTT | CSVPGLADGTQYF
TRBJ2-5 | TRBV5-5 | NA | TRBD1 | TGTGCCAGCAGCGTGAAAGGGGGCAGGGAGACCCAGTACTTC | CASSVKGGRETQYF
TRBJ2-4 | TRBV6-5 | few | NA | TGTGCCAGCAGCCAGGGCAAACAGGGCAGCATTCAGTACTTC | CASSQGKQGSIQYF
TRBJ2-5 | TRBV5-1 | NA | TRBD1 | TGCGCCAGCAGCGCCAGGGGGCGCATTCAAGAGACCCAGTACTTC | CASSARGRIQETQYF
TRBJ1-2 | TRBV5-4 | NA | TRBD1 | TGTGCCAGCAGCTTGAATCCATCGACAGGGGGCAAAAGCTACACCTTC | CASSLNPSTGGKSYTF
TRBJ1-1 | TRBV30 | NA | TRBD1 | TGTGCCTGGGACAGGGTGGGCACTGAAGCTTTCTTT | CAWDRVGTEAFF
TRBJ2-7 | TRBV6-5 | NA | NA | TGTGCCAGCAGTTACTTGGAGGGAACCTACGAGCAGTACTTC | CASSYLEGTYEQYF
TRBJ1-4 | TRBV11-2 | NA | NA | TGTGCCAGCAGCTTCTCGTCGGGGGGGGTTACAGGAACTAATGAAAAACTGTTTTTT | CASSFSSGGVTGTNEKLFF
TRBJ1-6 | TRBV2 | NA | NA | TGTGCCAGCAGTGAAGCCCCCGCAGGGGATAATTCACCCCTCCACTTT | CASSEAPAGDNSPLHF
TRBJ2-2 | TRBV7-6 | NA | TRBD2 | TGTGCCAGCAGCTTCAGACTAGCGGGGGGGATGCGGGAGCTGTTTTTT | CASSFRLAGGMRELFF
TRBJ2-3 | TRBV18 | NA | TRBD2 | TGTGCCAGCTCACTGGGACTAGCGGCGGTTAGCACAGATACGCAGTATTTT | CASSLGLAAVSTDTQYF
TRBJ2-7 | TRBV14 | NA | NA | TGTGCCAGCAGCCAAGTGGGCACCTCCTACGAGCAGTACTTC | CASSQVGTSYEQYF
TRBJ2-1 | TRBV2 | once | TRBD2 | TGTGCCAGTTCCCCTGATCTAGCGGGCTCCTACAATGAGCAGTTCTTC | CASSPDLAGSYNEQFF
TRBJ1-2 | TRBV15 | NA | NA | TGTGCCACCAGCAGAGAACAGACACGGTATGGCTACACCTTC | CATSREQTRYGYTF
TRBJ2-5 | TRBV7-9 | NA | TRBD2 | TGTGCCAGCAGCCCCGGACTAGCGGGGCGCGAGACCCAGTACTTC | CASSPGLAGRETQYF
TRBJ2-1 | TRBV6-5 | once | TRBD1 | TGTGCCAGCAGTCCGACCTTGACAGGGTACAATGAGCAGTTCTTC | CASSPTLTGYNEQFF
TRBJ1-2 | TRBV28 | NA | NA | TGTGCCAGCGGACGGGAACCTAACTATGGCTACACCTTC | CASGREPNYGYTF
TRBJ1-2 | TRBV13 | NA | TRBD1 | TGTGCCAGCAGCTCTAGAGGACAGGGTGTTGGCTACACCTTC | CASSSRGQGVGYTF
TRBJ1-5 | TRBV4-1 | NA | NA | TGCGCCAGCAGCCTCGACAGGCCCCTCAGGGAGCCCCAGCATTTT | CASSLDRPLREPQHF
TRBJ2-2 | TRBV10-3 | NA | NA | TGTGCCATCAGTGATCCTGAAGAGTCCGGGGAGCTGTTTTTT | CAISDPEESGELFF
TRBJ1-6 | TRBV19 | NA | TRBD1 | TGTGCCAGTAGTGACAGGGATTCACCCCTCCACTTT | CASSDRDSPLHF
TRBJ2-1 | TRBV7-2 | NA | TRBD2 | TGTGCCAGCAGCTTAAGGCGGGAGGGCTACAATGAGCAGTTCTTC | CASSLRREGYNEQFF
TRBJ2-1 | TRBV6-5 | NA | NA | TGTGCCAGCCGAGGGCGGGATCCATACAATGAGCAGTTCTTC | CASRGRDPYNEQFF
TRBJ2-5 | TRBV5-5 | NA | TRBD1 | TGTGCCAGCAGCTTGTATACCGGACTCCAGGGGGCTTGGCAGACCCAGTACTTC | CASSLYTGLQGAWQTQYF
TRBJ2-5 | TRBV7-3 | NA | NA | TGTGCCAGCAGCATCTTGGGGGGAGAGCCCCAGTACTTC | CASSILGGEPQYF
TRBJ1-1 | TRBV7-2 | NA | NA | TGTGCCAGCAGCTTGGGGATGGGACTAACCCCAGGAGCTTTCTTT | CASSLGMGLTPGAFF
TRBJ2-7 | TRBV4-3 | few | TRBD1 | TGCGCCAGCAGCCATTCCGGGACAGGGGAGTCGTACGAGCAGTACTTC | CASSHSGTGESYEQYF
TRBJ2-7 | TRBV4-3 | NA | TRBD1 | TGCGCCAGCAGCCAAGAAAGGGGGCTTGGCGAGCAGTACTTC | CASSQERGLGEQYF
TRBJ2-2 | TRBV28 | NA | TRBD1 | TGTGCCAGCTTGACAGGGGGCGACACCGGGGAGCTGTTTTTT | CASLTGGDTGELFF
TRBJ1-2 | TRBV30 | once | TRBD1 | TGTGCCTGGAGGAGGGACAGGGGGCAAGACTATGGCTACACCTTC | CAWRRDRGQDYGYTF
TRBJ1-2 | TRBV5-1 | NA | NA | TGCGCCAGCAGCCAAACCCAGGGTAACTATGGCTACACCTTC | CASSQTQGNYGYTF
TRBJ1-2 | TRBV18 | NA | NA | TGTGCCAGCTCACCTACTGAACGTTATGGCTACACCTTC | CASSPTERYGYTF
TRBJ2-3 | TRBV5-4 | NA | TRBD2 | TGTGCCAGCAGCTCTTTGACTAGCGTCCCAAGAGATACGCAGTATTTT | CASSSLTSVPRDTQYF
TRBJ2-7 | TRBV5-1 | NA | NA | TGCGCCAGCAGCTTGTCCAGCGGCTCCTACGAGCAGTACTTC | CASSLSSGSYEQYF
TRBJ1-3 | TRBV4-1 | NA | NA | TGCGCCAGCAGCCAAAGAGACCGGGAAATAAACACCATATATTTT | CASSQRDREINTIYF
TRBJ2-2 | TRBV15 | NA | TRBD2 | TGTGCCACGACAGAGCGGGAGGGCGGTCCCGGGGAGCTGTTTTTT | CATTEREGGPGELFF